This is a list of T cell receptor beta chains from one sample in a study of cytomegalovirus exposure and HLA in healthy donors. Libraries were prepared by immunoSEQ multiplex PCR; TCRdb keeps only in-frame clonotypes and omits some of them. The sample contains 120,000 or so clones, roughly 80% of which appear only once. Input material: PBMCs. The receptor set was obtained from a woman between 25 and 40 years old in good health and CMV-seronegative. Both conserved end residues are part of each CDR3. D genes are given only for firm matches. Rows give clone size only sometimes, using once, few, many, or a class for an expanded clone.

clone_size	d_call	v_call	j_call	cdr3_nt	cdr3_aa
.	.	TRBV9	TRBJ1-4	TGTGCCAGCAGCGCGACAACAACTAATGAAAAACTGTTTTTT	CASSATTTNEKLFF
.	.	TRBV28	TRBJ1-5	TGTGCCAGCAGTTTACGTGTCCAGCCCCAGCATTTT	CASSLRVQPQHF
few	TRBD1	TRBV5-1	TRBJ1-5	TGCGCCAAGATGGACAGGGGGGGTGTTAGCAATCAGCCCCAGCATTTT	CAKMDRGGVSNQPQHF
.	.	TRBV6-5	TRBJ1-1	TGTGCCAGCAGAACTACTTGGACAGAGAACACTGAAGCTTTCTTT	CASRTTWTENTEAFF
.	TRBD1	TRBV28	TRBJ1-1	TGTGCCAGCAGTTTACTCAACCTTCACCGGGACAGGCCGAACACTGAAGCTTTCTTT	CASSLLNLHRDRPNTEAFF
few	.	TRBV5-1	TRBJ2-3	TGCGCCAGCAGCTTGGCCACAGTCACAGATACGCAGTATTTT	CASSLATVTDTQYF
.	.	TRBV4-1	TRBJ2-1	TGCGCCAGCAGCCAAGTCCCTTTGTTCCAGGGCGAGCAGTTCTTC	CASSQVPLFQGEQFF
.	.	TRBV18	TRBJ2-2	TGTGCCAGCTCACCACCGCCACAGGGATCCGGGGAGCTGTTTTTT	CASSPPPQGSGELFF
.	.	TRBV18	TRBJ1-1	TGTGCCAGCTCAGAAGGGACTCCCGAAGCTTTCTTT	CASSEGTPEAFF
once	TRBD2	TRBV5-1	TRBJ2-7	TGCGCCAGCAGCCTCGGGACTAGCGGGGATGAGCAGTACTTC	CASSLGTSGDEQYF
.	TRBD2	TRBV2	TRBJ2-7	TGTGCCAGCAAGAGGGAGGCTAGCGGGAGTCCCGAGCAGTACTTC	CASKREASGSPEQYF
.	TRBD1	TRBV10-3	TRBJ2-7	TGTGCCATCAGTGAGTCGGGACAGGGGCATTATCGGGAGCAGTACTTC	CAISESGQGHYREQYF
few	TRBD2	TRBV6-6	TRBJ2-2	TGTGCCAGCAGTTTCCGGCTAGCGGGTAGTACCGGGGAGCTGTTTTTT	CASSFRLAGSTGELFF
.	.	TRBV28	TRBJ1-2	TGTGCCAGCAGTTTACGGAACTATGGCTACACCTTC	CASSLRNYGYTF
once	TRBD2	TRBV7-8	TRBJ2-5	TGTGCCAGCAGCTTGTGGAACGGGCGGGGGGGCCGGGAGACCCAGTACTTC	CASSLWNGRGGRETQYF
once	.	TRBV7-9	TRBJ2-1	TGTGCCAGCAGCGGCAGTGCCCTTGCTTACAATGAGCAGTTCTTC	CASSGSALAYNEQFF
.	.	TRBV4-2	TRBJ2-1	TGTGCCAGCAGCCCTCCAGGGGAGCGGGGACTTATTGATGAGCAGTTCTTC	CASSPPGERGLIDEQFF
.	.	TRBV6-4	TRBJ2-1	TGTGCCAGCAGTGATGGGGCAGTCTCCTACAATGAGCAGTTCTTC	CASSDGAVSYNEQFF
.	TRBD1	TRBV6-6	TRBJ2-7	TGTGCCAGCAGTCAACAGGGGTTTTATGACTACGAGCAGTACTTC	CASSQQGFYDYEQYF
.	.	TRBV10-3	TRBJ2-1	TGTGCCATCAGTTTACAGAACAATGAGCAGTTCTTC	CAISLQNNEQFF
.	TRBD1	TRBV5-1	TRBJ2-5	TGCGCCAGCAGCCCGTCGAAAACCGGGACAGGGGCCTTGGAGACCCAGTACTTC	CASSPSKTGTGALETQYF
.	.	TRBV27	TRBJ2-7	TGTGCCAGCAGTTTATTAGGGGCCGGTTACGAGCAGTACTTC	CASSLLGAGYEQYF
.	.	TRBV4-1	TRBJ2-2	TGCGCCAGCAGCCAGGGGGCTCACAGGGCCAACACCGGGGAGCTGTTTTTT	CASSQGAHRANTGELFF
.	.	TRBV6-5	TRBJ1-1	TGTGCCAGCAGTTACTTGACAGAACACATGAACACTGAAGCTTTCTTT	CASSYLTEHMNTEAFF
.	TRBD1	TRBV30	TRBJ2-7	TGTGCCTGGAGGAGGGACAGTTCGGTCCGCGAGCAGTACTTC	CAWRRDSSVREQYF
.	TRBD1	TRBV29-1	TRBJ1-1	TGCAGCGTAGAGACAGGGTTGAACACTGAAGCTTTCTTT	CSVETGLNTEAFF
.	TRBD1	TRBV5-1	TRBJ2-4	TGCGCCAGCAGCACAGGGGGCAGGGGGCGAGCCAAAAACATTCAGTACTTC	CASSTGGRGRAKNIQYF
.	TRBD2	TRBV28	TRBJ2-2	TGTGCCAGCAGTTTTTTTATCGGGGGGAAGGGGGAGCTGTTTTTT	CASSFFIGGKGELFF
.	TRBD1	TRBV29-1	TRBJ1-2	TGCAGCGCCGGGGACAGTCGGGACTATGGCTACACCTTC	CSAGDSRDYGYTF
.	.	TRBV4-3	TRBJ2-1	TGCGCCAGCAGCCCCCTCATGGCGCCAGGGAATGAGCAGTTCTTC	CASSPLMAPGNEQFF
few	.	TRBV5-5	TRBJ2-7	TGTGCCAGCAGCTTCGGACAGACCGAGCAGTACTTC	CASSFGQTEQYF